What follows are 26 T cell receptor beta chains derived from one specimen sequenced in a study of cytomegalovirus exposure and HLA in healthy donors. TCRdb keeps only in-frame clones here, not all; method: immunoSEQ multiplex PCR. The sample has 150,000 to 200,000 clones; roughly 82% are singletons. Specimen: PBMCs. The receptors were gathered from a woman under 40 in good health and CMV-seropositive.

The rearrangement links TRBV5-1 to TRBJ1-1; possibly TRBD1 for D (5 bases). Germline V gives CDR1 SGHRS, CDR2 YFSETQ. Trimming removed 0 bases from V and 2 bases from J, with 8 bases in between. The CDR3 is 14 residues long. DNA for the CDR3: TGCGCCAGCAGCTTGGTGGGGCATAACACTGAAGCTTTCTTT. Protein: CASSLVGHNTEAFF. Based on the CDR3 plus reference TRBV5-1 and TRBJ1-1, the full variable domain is KAGVTQTPRYLIKTRGQQVTLSCSPISGHRSVSWYQQTPGQGLQFLFEYFSETQRNKGNFPGRFSGRQFSNSRSEMNVSTLELGDSALYLCASSLVGHNTEAFFGQGTRLTVV.

The CDR3 spells CALTGTGAVVVYNEQFF. CDR3 nucleotides: TGTGCCTTGACCGGGACAGGGGCCGTTGTCGTCTACAATGAGCAGTTCTTC. This chain links TRBV30 with TRBJ2-1, with TRBD1 identical over 10 bases. The CDR3 is made up of 17 amino acids. Germline-derived CDR1 and CDR2 are GTSNPN and SVGIG (reference sequence). The trim removed 7 bases at V and 3 bases at J, leaving 15 bases unmatched. The whole variable domain, filled in from reference TRBV30 and TRBJ2-1, reads SQTIHQWPATLVQPVGSPLSLECTVEGTSNPNLYWYRQAAGRGLQLLFYSVGIGQISSEVPQNLSASRPQDRQFILSSKKLLLSDSGFYLCALTGTGAVVVYNEQFFGPGTRLTVL.

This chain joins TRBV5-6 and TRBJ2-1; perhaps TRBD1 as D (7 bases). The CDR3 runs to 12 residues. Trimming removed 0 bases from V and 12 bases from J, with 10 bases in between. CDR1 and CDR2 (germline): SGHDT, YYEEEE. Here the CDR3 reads CASSLVRDRQFF. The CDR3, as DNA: TGTGCCAGCAGCTTGGTGCGGGACAGGCAGTTCTTC.

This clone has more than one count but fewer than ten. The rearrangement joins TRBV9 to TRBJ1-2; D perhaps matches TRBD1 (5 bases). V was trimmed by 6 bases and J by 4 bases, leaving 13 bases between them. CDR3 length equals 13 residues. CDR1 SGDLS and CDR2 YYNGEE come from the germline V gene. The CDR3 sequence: CASTLSGGYGYTF. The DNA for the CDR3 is TGTGCCAGCACCCTGTCGGGGGGCTATGGCTACACCTTC.

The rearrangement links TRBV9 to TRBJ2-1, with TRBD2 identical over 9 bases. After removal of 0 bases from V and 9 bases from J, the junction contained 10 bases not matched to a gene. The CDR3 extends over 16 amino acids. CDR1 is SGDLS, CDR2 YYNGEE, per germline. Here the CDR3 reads CASSVGVSGSWGEQFF. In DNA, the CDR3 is TGTGCCAGCAGCGTAGGGGTTAGCGGGAGTTGGGGTGAGCAGTTCTTC.

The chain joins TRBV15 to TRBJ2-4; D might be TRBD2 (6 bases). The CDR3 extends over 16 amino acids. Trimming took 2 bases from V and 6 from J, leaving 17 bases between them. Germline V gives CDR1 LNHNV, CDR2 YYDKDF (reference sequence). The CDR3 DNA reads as TGTGCCACCAGCAGATCCGGGACTCCGCTGGGAAACATTCAGTACTTC. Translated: CATSRSGTPLGNIQYF.

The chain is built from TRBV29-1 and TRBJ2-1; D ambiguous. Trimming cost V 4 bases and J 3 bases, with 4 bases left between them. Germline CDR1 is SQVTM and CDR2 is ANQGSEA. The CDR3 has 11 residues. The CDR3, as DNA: TGCAGCGTTGGCAGCTACAATGAGCAGTTCTTC. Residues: CSVGSYNEQFF.

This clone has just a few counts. The CDR3 nucleotides read TGCAGCGTTGATGGCGGCAGGCCGGAGAGGGCGGTTGGCTACACCTTC. Its protein product is CSVDGGRPERAVGYTF. The chain combines TRBV29-1 with TRBJ1-2, with no clear D. The CDR3 spans 16 residues. Trimming removed 3 bases at V and 7 bases at J, with 24 bases between. Germline loops: CDR1 SQVTM, CDR2 ANQGSEA.

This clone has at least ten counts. For the CDR3, the DNA is TGCGCCAGCTCTCCGACAGGGGGCTTAGGAGTAGGAAACACCATATATTTT. Its protein product is CASSPTGGLGVGNTIYF. The chain uses TRBV5-1 and TRBJ1-3, with 10 bases aligning to TRBD1. Germline lookup yields CDR1 SGHRS and CDR2 YFSETQ. The CDR3 spans 17 residues. The V and J ends lost 7 bases and 4 bases, in that order; junction bases with no gene match: 14.

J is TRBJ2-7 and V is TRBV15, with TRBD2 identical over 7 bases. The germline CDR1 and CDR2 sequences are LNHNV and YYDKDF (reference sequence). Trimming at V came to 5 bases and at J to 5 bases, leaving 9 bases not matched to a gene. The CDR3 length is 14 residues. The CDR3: CATSSRGGIDEQYF. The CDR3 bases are TGTGCCACCAGCTCCCGGGGAGGGATCGACGAGCAGTACTTC.

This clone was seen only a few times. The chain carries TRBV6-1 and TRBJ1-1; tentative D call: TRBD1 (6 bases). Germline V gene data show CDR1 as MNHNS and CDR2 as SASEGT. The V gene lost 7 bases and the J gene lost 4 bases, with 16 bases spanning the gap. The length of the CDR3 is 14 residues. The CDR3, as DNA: TGTGCCAGCACTTCAAGCAGGGGTGTCACTGAAGCTTTCTTT. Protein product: CASTSSRGVTEAFF.

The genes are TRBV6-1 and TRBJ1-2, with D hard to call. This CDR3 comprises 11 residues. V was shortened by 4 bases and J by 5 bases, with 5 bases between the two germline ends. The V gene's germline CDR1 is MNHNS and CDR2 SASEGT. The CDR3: CASSVQYGYTF. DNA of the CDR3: TGTGCCAGCAGTGTTCAGTATGGCTACACCTTC.

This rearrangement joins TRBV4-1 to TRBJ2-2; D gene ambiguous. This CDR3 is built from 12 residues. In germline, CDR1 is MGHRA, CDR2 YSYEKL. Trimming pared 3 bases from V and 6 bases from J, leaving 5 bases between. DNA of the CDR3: TGCGCCAGCAGCCACCTCCCCGGGGAGCTGTTTTTT. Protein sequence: CASSHLPGELFF.

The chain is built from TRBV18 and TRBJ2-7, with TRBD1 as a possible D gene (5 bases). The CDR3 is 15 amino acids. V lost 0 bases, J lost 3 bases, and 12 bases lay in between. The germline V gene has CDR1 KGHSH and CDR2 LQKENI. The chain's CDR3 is CASSPPQGKDYEQYF. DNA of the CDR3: TGTGCCAGCTCACCACCCCAGGGAAAAGACTACGAGCAGTACTTC.

The chain's CDR3 is CASSLPSESQRKLFF. DNA for the CDR3: TGCGCCAGCAGCCTACCAAGCGAGTCACAAAGAAAACTGTTTTTT. The chain is built from TRBV4-1 and TRBJ1-4, with D unresolved. V dropped 4 bases and J dropped 10 bases, with 19 bases sitting between them. This CDR3 region has 15 residues. Germline CDR1 and CDR2: MGHRA and YSYEKL.

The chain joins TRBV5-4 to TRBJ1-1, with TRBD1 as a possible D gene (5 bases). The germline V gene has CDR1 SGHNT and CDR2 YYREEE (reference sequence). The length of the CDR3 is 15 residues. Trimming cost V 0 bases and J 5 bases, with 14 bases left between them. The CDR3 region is CASSLGQGERTEAFF. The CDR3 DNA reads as TGTGCCAGCAGCTTGGGGCAGGGCGAAAGGACTGAAGCTTTCTTT.

In DNA form, the CDR3 reads TGTGCCAGTAGCCCCCGTTTCTCAGGCGGGGCCAACGTCCTGACTTTC. Translated, it gives CASSPRFSGGANVLTF. The gene calls are TRBV19 and TRBJ2-6, with D hard to call. Germline CDR1 is LNHDA and CDR2 is SQIVND (reference sequence). The V end lost 6 bases, the J end lost 4 bases, and 16 bases lay between the germline ends. There are 16 residues in the CDR3.

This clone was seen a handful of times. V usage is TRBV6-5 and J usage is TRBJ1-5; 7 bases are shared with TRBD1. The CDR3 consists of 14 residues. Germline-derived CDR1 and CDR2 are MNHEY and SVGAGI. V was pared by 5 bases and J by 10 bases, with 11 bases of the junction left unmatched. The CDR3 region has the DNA TGTGCCAGCAGTAATCGACAGGGAAAATATCCCCAGCATTTT. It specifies CASSNRQGKYPQHF.

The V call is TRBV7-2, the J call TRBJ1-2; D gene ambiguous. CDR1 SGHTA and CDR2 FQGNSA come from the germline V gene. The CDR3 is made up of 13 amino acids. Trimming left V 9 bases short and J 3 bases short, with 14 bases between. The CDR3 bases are TGTGCCAGTGCGGGATCGCGGGACTATGGCTACACCTTC. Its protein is CASAGSRDYGYTF.

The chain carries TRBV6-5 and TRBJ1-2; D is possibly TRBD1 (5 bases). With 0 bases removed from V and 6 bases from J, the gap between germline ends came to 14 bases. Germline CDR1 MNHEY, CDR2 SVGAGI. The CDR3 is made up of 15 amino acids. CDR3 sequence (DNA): TGTGCCAGCAGTTACTCCGGCAGGGTAGCGGATGGCTACACCTTC. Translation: CASSYSGRVADGYTF.

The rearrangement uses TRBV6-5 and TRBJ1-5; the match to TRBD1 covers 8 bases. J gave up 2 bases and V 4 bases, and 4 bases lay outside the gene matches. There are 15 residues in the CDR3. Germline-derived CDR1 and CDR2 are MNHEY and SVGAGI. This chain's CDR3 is CASSSLTGGNQPQHF. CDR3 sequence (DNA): TGTGCCAGCAGTTCATTGACAGGGGGCAATCAGCCCCAGCATTTT.

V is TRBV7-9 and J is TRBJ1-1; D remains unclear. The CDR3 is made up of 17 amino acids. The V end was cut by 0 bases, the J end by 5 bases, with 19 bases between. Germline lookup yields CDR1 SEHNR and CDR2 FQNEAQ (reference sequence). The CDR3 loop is CASSLASGRGVKTEAFF. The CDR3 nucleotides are TGTGCCAGCAGCTTAGCGTCGGGCCGCGGGGTAAAGACTGAAGCTTTCTTT.

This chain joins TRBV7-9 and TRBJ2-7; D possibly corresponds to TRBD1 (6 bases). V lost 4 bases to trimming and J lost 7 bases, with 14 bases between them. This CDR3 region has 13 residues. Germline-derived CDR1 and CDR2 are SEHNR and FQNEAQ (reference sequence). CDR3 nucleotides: TGTGCCAGCAGCTCCGCAGGGGTGGGGGAGCAGTACTTC. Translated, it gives CASSSAGVGEQYF.

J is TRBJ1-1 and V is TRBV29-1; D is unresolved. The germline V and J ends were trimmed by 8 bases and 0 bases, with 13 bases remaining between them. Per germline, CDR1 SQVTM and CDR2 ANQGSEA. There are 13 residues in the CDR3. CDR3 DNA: TGCAGCATTGGCGTCCTCATGAACACTGAAGCTTTCTTT. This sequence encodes CSIGVLMNTEAFF.

CDR3 in DNA: TGTGCCAGCAGTGGGACGACACGGACAGGCCAAATTCAAGCCAAAAACATTCAGTACTTC. Protein sequence: CASSGTTRTGQIQAKNIQYF. The chain is built from TRBV5-4 and TRBJ2-4; TRBD1 aligns across 7 bases. CDR3 length: 20 amino acids. V trimming: 5 bases; J trimming: 0 bases; junction bases outside the gene matches: 20. Germline CDR1 is SGHNT and CDR2 is YYREEE (reference sequence).

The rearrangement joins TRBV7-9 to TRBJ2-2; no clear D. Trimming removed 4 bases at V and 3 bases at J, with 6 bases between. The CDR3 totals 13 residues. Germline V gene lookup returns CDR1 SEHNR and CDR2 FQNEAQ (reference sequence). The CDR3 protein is CASSSVHTGELFF. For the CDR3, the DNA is TGTGCCAGCAGCTCCGTCCACACCGGGGAGCTGTTTTTT. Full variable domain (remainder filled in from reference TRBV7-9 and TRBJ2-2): DTGVSQNPRHKITKRGQNVTFRCDPISEHNRLYWYRQTLGQGPEFLTYFQNEAQLEKSRLLSDRFSAERPKGSFSTLEIQRTEQGDSAMYLCASSSVHTGELFFGEGSRLTVL.